These 25 T cell receptor beta chains were all obtained from the same sample, sequenced in a study of early T cells in non-severe SARS-CoV-2 infection. TCRdb passed the 5' RACE reads through MiXCR, listing each CDR3 protein once. The table has 70,000 or so distinct CDR3 sequences, about a tenth seen once. The starting material was whole blood, obtained at baseline. The receptors here all came from an adult who was a healthcare worker with PCR-confirmed SARS-CoV-2 infection or an uninfected control (not recorded which).

The table lists this clonotype with many counts. This sequence joins TRBV29-1 and TRBJ1-2, with 10 bases lining up with TRBD1. Germline CDR1 and CDR2: SQVTM and ANQGSEA. The CDR3 is 14 residues long. V was clipped by 6 bases and J by 6 bases; unmatched bases: 10. The CDR3 sequence is CSVRDRGEWNGYTF. The CDR3 nucleotides are TGCAGCGTCCGGGACAGGGGAGAGTGGAATGGCTACACCTTC. Together with reference TRBV29-1 and TRBJ1-2, the CDR3 gives the full variable domain: SAVISQKPSRDICQRGTSLTIQCQVDSQVTMMFWYRQQPGQSLTLIATANQGSEATYESGFVIDKFPISRPNLTFSTLTVSNMSPEDSSIYLCSVRDRGEWNGYTFGSGTRLTVV.

In its sample, this clonotype was seen many times. The chain has TRBV20-1 and TRBJ2-5, with 7 bases fitting TRBD1. The CDR3 spans 15 residues. The germline CDR1 and CDR2 sequences are DFQATT and SNEGSKA (reference sequence). Germline trimming cut 6 bases from V and 4 bases from J; bases unmatched to any gene: 14. The CDR3: CSAVESGPGGETQYF. The CDR3 bases are TGCAGTGCCGTCGAATCGGGACCAGGGGGAGAGACCCAGTACTTC.

V gene TRBV6-2 or TRBV6-3 combines with J gene TRBJ2-3, with D unresolved. The CDR3 is 13 residues long. Trimming removed 6 bases at V and 0 bases at J, with 7 bases between. Germline values: CDR1 MNHEY, CDR2 SVGEGT. DNA of the CDR3: TGTGCCAGCAGGCCGACTAGCACAGATACGCAGTATTTT. Amino acid sequence: CASRPTSTDTQYF.

J is TRBJ1-1 and V is TRBV29-1, with D possibly TRBD1 on 6 matching bases. There are 13 residues in the CDR3. The V and J ends lost 6 bases and 8 bases respectively, with 19 bases between them. CDR1 SQVTM and CDR2 ANQGSEA come from the germline V gene. The CDR3 reads CSVGGAAGDEAFF. CDR3 DNA sequence: TGCAGCGTCGGGGGGGCGGCCGGAGACGAAGCTTTCTTT.

This clonotype was detected a few times. The chain combines TRBV9 with TRBJ2-3; D gene unclear. This CDR3 spans 16 amino acids. The ends were cut back, 3 bases at V and 1 base at J, with 15 bases in the middle. Germline V lookup: CDR1 SGDLS, CDR2 YYNGEE. The CDR3 DNA reads as TGTGCCAGCAGCGCCCCTTATAATAGGGGCACAGATACGCAGTATTTT. The encoded protein is CASSAPYNRGTDTQYF.

This clonotype showed up just a few times. The chain links TRBV6-1 to TRBJ1-1, with TRBD1 identical over 9 bases. Germline V gene lookup returns CDR1 MNHNS and CDR2 SASEGT. V trimming: 5 bases; J trimming: 1 base; junction bases outside the gene matches: 8. This CDR3 spans 16 amino acids. The CDR3 here is CASSIGQGFTNTEAFF. CDR3 DNA sequence: TGTGCCAGCAGTATTGGACAGGGGTTTACGAACACTGAAGCTTTCTTT.

This clonotype has a count of ten or more. V usage is TRBV13 and J usage is TRBJ2-1; the match to TRBD2 covers 8 bases. V lost 0 bases, J lost 7 bases, and 5 bases stayed unmatched. CDR1 is PRHDT and CDR2 is FYEKMQ in the germline V gene (reference sequence). The length of the CDR3 is 15 residues. The chain's CDR3 is CASSLGGGALNEQFF. The CDR3 DNA reads TGTGCCAGCAGCTTAGGCGGGGGGGCCTTAAATGAGCAGTTCTTC. Filled out from reference TRBV13 and TRBJ2-1, the complete variable domain reads AAGVIQSPRHLIKEKRETATLKCYPIPRHDTVYWYQQGPGQDPQFLISFYEKMQSDKGSIPDRFSAQQFSDYHSELNMSSLELGDSALYFCASSLGGGALNEQFFGPGTRLTVL.

This clonotype turned up a few times. Written as DNA, the CDR3 is TGTGCCAGCAGCTTGCGGCCTAGCGGGGGGACTAACACCGGGGAGCTGTTTTTT. It is translated as CASSLRPSGGTNTGELFF. The chain combines TRBV7-2 with TRBJ2-2, with 11 bases lining up with TRBD2. The CDR3 loop spans 18 amino acids. V lost 3 bases and J lost 2; bases outside the gene matches: 8. Germline CDR1 SGHTA, CDR2 FQGNSA.

This clonotype was found many times. The chain combines TRBV7-9 with TRBJ2-3; TRBD2 aligns across 8 bases. CDR1 SEHNR and CDR2 FQNEAQ come from the germline V gene (reference sequence). The CDR3 contains 12 residues. The junction had 5 bases not matched to a gene; V was cut back by 1 base and J by 14 bases. The CDR3 loop reads CASSLGAGERYF. The CDR3 DNA follows: TGTGCCAGCAGCTTAGGAGCGGGGGAACGGTATTTT.

In this sample, this clonotype turned up a few times. The rearrangement uses TRBV20-1 and TRBJ1-3; maybe TRBD1 (5 bases). The CDR3 is 14 amino acids. The germline V gene encodes CDR1 DFQATT and CDR2 SNEGSKA (reference sequence). V lost 3 bases and J 7 bases, leaving 16 bases between the germline ends. CDR3 bases: TGCAGTGCTAGCCCCAGCTTTGGGGGGAACACCATATATTTT. Its translation is CSASPSFGGNTIYF.

The V and J genes are TRBV4-3 and TRBJ1-1; D gene ambiguous. V gave up 0 bases and J gave up 1 base, with 6 bases separating them. CDR3 length: 14 amino acids. Germline-derived CDR1 and CDR2 are LGHNA and YSLEER. DNA of the CDR3: TGCGCCAGCAGCCAAGATAATGGGAACACTGAAGCTTTCTTT. Residues: CASSQDNGNTEAFF.

The V gene is TRBV4-2, the J gene TRBJ2-7, with 7 positions matching TRBD2. From germline, CDR1 is LGHNA and CDR2 YNFKEQ. The V segment lost 1 base and the J segment 6 bases; nucleotides outside the gene matches: 12. The CDR3 covers 16 residues. In DNA, the CDR3 is TGTGCCAGCAGCCAAGGGGGCGGGGGACGGCCCCGCGAGCAGTACTTC. Translation gives CASSQGGGGRPREQYF.

The chain couples TRBV7-9 to TRBJ2-1; D is possibly TRBD1 (5 bases). Trimming left V 5 bases short and J 5 bases short, with 16 bases between. The germline CDR1 and CDR2 sequences are SEHNR and FQNEAQ (reference sequence). CDR3 length: 15 amino acids. CDR3 sequence: CASSISQGSHNEQFF. The DNA of the CDR3 is TGTGCCAGCAGCATTAGCCAGGGAAGCCACAATGAGCAGTTCTTC.

This clonotype was recorded a few times. The J gene is TRBJ1-2, the V gene TRBV20-1; D possibly corresponds to TRBD1 (5 bases). With 0 bases removed from V and 5 bases from J, the gap between germline ends came to 10 bases. Germline CDR1 reads DFQATT; CDR2 reads SNEGSKA (reference sequence). The CDR3 is 13 amino acids. CDR3 sequence reads: CSAREGPGYGYTF. In nucleotides, the CDR3 is TGCAGTGCTAGAGAGGGGCCCGGATATGGCTACACCTTC.

This sequence joins TRBV6-2 or TRBV6-3 and TRBJ2-7, with D tentatively TRBD1 (5 bases). This CDR3 comprises 15 residues. V was shortened by 2 bases and J by 3 bases, with 14 bases between the two germline ends. Germline CDR1 reads MNHEY; CDR2 reads SVGEGT. This CDR3 reads CASSYTGNQIYEQYF. CDR3 nucleotide sequence: TGTGCCAGCAGTTACACAGGCAATCAAATCTACGAGCAGTACTTC.

There are a few counts of this clonotype. The V gene is TRBV6-1, the J gene TRBJ2-3; 10 positions match TRBD2. Looked up from germline, CDR1 is MNHNS and CDR2 is SASEGT. CDR3 size: 13 residues. Unmatched junction bases numbered 2, after V lost 6 bases and J lost 5 bases. The CDR3 region is CASRLAGVDTQYF. The CDR3 DNA reads as TGTGCCAGCAGGCTAGCGGGGGTAGATACGCAGTATTTT.

This clonotype showed up many times. The chain links TRBV7-2 to TRBJ2-2; no firm D call. Germline CDR1 is SGHTA and CDR2 is FQGNSA. The CDR3 runs to 16 residues. V was shortened by 5 bases and J by 5 bases, with 18 bases between the two germline ends. CDR3 DNA: TGTGCCAGCAGCCTGGCTGGCATACCTCCTACCGGGGAGCTGTTTTTT. Translation: CASSLAGIPPTGELFF.

In its sample, this clonotype was seen many times. The chain has TRBV19 and TRBJ2-7, with D hard to call. The CDR3 length is 15 residues. Germline V gene lookup returns CDR1 LNHDA and CDR2 SQIVND (reference sequence). Trimming shortened V by 4 bases and J by 0 bases, and 13 bases separated the two germline ends. CDR3 in DNA: TGTGCCAGTAGTAGGTCCAGTCTGGGCTCCTACGAGCAGTACTTC. Translating gives CASSRSSLGSYEQYF.

The chain has TRBV2 and TRBJ1-2; D ambiguous. Germline CDR1 SNHLY, CDR2 FYNNEI. The length of the CDR3 is 13 residues. Trimming removed 7 bases from V and 4 bases from J, with 13 bases in between. DNA of the CDR3: TGTGCCAGCACCGGGCCGAGAGTCTATGGCTACACCTTC. As protein: CASTGPRVYGYTF.

This clonotype was detected many times. V gene TRBV15 combines with J gene TRBJ2-1; a weak D match, TRBD1 (5 bases). Trimming shortened V by 5 bases and J by 3 bases, and 17 bases separated the two germline ends. Germline values: CDR1 LNHNV, CDR2 YYDKDF (reference sequence). CDR3 size: 16 residues. CDR3 coding DNA: TGTGCCACCAGCTCCCGACAGTTATCTTACTACAATGAGCAGTTCTTC. It encodes CATSSRQLSYYNEQFF.

The CDR3 region is CASSESTRVWGTDTQYF. CDR3 nucleotides: TGCGCCAGCAGTGAGTCGACTCGGGTTTGGGGCACAGATACGCAGTATTTT. V gene TRBV10-2 combines with J gene TRBJ2-3; D gene uncertain. Looked up from germline, CDR1 is WSHSY and CDR2 is SAAADI. This CDR3 spans 17 amino acids. V lost 0 bases, J lost 1 base, and 14 bases lay in between.

In its sample, this clonotype was seen many times. At one boundary the junction diverges from the germline segment, which might be a read error. V and J are TRBV11-2 and TRBJ1-1; no definite D call. CDR3 length: 13 amino acids. Germline V gene sequence: CDR1 SGHAT, CDR2 FQNNGV. The DNA of the CDR3 is TGTGCCAGCAGCTTTGGGATGAACACTGAAGTTTTCTTT. It codes for CASSFGMNTEVFF.

The rearrangement links TRBV25-1 to TRBJ1-6; 7 bases are a match to TRBD1. Trimming removed 3 bases from V and 2 bases from J; junction bases left unmatched: 4. Per germline, CDR1 MGHDK and CDR2 SYGVNS. The length of the CDR3 is 16 residues. The CDR3 DNA sequence: TGTGCCAGCAGTGACCCCGGGACAGCCTATAATTCACCCCTCCACTTT. Residues: CASSDPGTAYNSPLHF.

The J gene is TRBJ1-5, the V gene TRBV19; D remains ambiguous. The CDR3 consists of 18 residues. Germline lookup yields CDR1 LNHDA and CDR2 SQIVND (reference sequence). With 7 bases removed from V and 1 base from J, the gap between germline ends came to 23 bases. CDR3 DNA: TGTGCCAGTACCCCCCGCAAGGGAAGCGGTTTGAGCAATCAGCCCCAGCATTTT. Translated, it gives CASTPRKGSGLSNQPQHF. Together with reference TRBV19 and TRBJ1-5, the CDR3 gives the full variable domain: DGGITQSPKYLFRKEGQNVTLSCEQNLNHDAMYWYRQDPGQGLRLIYYSQIVNDFQKGDIAEGYSVSREKKESFPLTVTSAQKNPTAFYLCASTPRKGSGLSNQPQHFGDGTRLSIL.

This clonotype was counted only a few times. The chain combines TRBV2 with TRBJ2-7; 13 bases fit TRBD2. V lost 6 bases and J lost 6; bases outside the gene matches: 5. The CDR3 is 14 residues long. Germline V gives CDR1 SNHLY, CDR2 FYNNEI. CDR3 nucleotides: TGTGCCAGCAGACGGACTAGCGGGAGCCCCGAGCAGTACTTC. It is translated as CASRRTSGSPEQYF.